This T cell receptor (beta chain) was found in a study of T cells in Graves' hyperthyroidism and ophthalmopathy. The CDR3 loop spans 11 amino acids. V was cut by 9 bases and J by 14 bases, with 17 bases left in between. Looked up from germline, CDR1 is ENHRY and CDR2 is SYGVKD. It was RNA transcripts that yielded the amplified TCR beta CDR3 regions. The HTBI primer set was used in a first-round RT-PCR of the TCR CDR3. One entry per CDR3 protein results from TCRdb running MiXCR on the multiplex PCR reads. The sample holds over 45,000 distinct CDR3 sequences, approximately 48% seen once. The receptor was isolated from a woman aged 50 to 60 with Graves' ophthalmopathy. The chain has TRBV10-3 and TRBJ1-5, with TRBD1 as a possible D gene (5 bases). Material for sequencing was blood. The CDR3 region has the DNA TGTGCCATGGCATCGGGGCAGGACGAGCATTTT. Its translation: CAMASGQDEHF.